Listed here is a single T cell receptor (beta chain). The antigen remains undetermined. CDR1 and CDR2 (germline): MDHEN, SYDVKM. The CDR3 contains 12 residues. Deletions cut 7 bases from V and 7 bases from J, with 14 bases between. The assay was immunoSEQ multiplex PCR, and TCRdb's table has in-frame clones only and misses some. The table includes roughly 65,000 clones, roughly 90% detected once. The data originate from a study of T cell responses to AZD1222 COVID-19 vaccine. General observations from the study: Along spike, vaccine-associated CD4 TCRs were found throughout, with dominance at 160-218 and 743-854. Compared with day 0, the breadth and depth of the Spike-specific TCR repertoire rose significantly after two doses of AZD1222. In a largely white British group with more females than males, clonal diversity was possibly underestimated. Baseline serostatus was positive in only six AZD1222 recipients.

This chain joins TRBV28 and TRBJ2-7; D is possibly TRBD2 (6 bases). This TCR was sampled from an adult in good health. Sequenced here: peripheral blood, sampled on day 0 of AZD1222 vaccination. CDR3 sequence (DNA): TGTGCCAGCAACCTCTTGGGGGGTGAGCAGTACTTC. This translates into CASNLLGGEQYF.